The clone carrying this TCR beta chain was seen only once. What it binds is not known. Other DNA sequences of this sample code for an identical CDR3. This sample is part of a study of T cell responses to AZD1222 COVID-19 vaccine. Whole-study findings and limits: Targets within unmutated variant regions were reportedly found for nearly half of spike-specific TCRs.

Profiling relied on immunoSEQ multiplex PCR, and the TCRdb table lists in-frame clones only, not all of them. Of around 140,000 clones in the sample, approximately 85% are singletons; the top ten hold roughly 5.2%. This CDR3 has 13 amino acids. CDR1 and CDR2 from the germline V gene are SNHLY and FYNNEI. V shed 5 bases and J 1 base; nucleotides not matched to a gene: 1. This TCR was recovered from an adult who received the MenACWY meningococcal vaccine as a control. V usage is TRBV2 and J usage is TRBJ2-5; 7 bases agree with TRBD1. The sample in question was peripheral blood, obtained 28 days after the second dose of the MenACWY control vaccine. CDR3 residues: CASSRDSQETQYF. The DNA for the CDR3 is TGTGCCAGCAGTCGGGACAGCCAAGAGACCCAGTACTTC.